Below are 17 T cell receptor beta chains sequenced from a single sample in a study of T cell responses to AZD1222 COVID-19 vaccine. Measured with immunoSEQ multiplex PCR; TCRdb has only the in-frame clones, and not every one. The sample lists some 130,000 clones; roughly 92% were seen once. Material: peripheral blood, obtained 28 days after the second AZD1222 dose. Every receptor here comes from an adult who received the AZD1222 COVID-19 vaccine.

The J gene is TRBJ2-7, the V gene TRBV4-2, with 7 bases aligning to TRBD2. The CDR3 runs to 16 residues. V lost 3 bases and J lost 2; bases outside the gene matches: 10. Germline lookup yields CDR1 LGHNA and CDR2 YNFKEQ. This CDR3 reads CASSQPSGLGAYEQYF. CDR3 DNA sequence: TGTGCCAGCAGCCAGCCTAGCGGACTTGGGGCCTACGAGCAGTACTTC.

The V gene is TRBV3-1 (or the pseudogene TRBV3-2), the J gene TRBJ2-7, with D unresolved. Per the germline V gene, CDR1 is LGHDT and CDR2 is YNNKEL (reference sequence). This CDR3 is 12 amino acids long. V shed 5 bases and J shed 6 bases, with 11 bases lying between them. CDR3 region: CASSAVMGEQYF. The DNA of the CDR3 is TGTGCCAGCAGCGCTGTGATGGGCGAGCAGTACTTC.

The V and J genes are TRBV2 and TRBJ2-1; the D gene is possibly TRBD2 (5 bases). V lost 7 bases, J lost 9 bases, and 13 bases lay in between. Germline loops: CDR1 SNHLY, CDR2 FYNNEI. CDR3 size: 12 residues. CDR3 bases: TGTGCCAGCATGAGGGATGTTGGTGAGCAGTTCTTC. Protein: CASMRDVGEQFF.

The chain employs TRBV11-2 and TRBJ1-1, with D perhaps matching TRBD1 (6 bases). Per the germline V gene, CDR1 is SGHAT and CDR2 is FQNNGV. Trimming cost V 1 base and J 3 bases, with 18 bases left between them. This CDR3 is 17 amino acids long. The CDR3 sequence is CASSLGLRTVDYTEAFF. CDR3 DNA: TGTGCCAGCAGCTTAGGACTAAGGACAGTTGATTACACTGAAGCTTTCTTT. The full variable domain, completed using reference TRBV11-2 and TRBJ1-1, is EAGVAQSPRYKIIEKRQSVAFWCNPISGHATLYWYQQILGQGPKLLIQFQNNGVVDDSQLPKDRFSAERLKGVDSTLKIQPAKLEDSAVYLCASSLGLRTVDYTEAFFGQGTRLTVV.

This chain uses TRBV6-5 with TRBJ1-6; the D is unclear. The CDR3 totals 16 residues. Trimming left V 3 bases short and J 7 bases short, with 16 bases between. CDR1 is MNHEY, CDR2 SVGAGI, per germline. The CDR3 loop is CASSYGIGIGNSPLHF. The DNA of the CDR3 is TGTGCCAGCAGTTATGGTATAGGGATTGGGAATTCACCCCTCCACTTT.

The chain employs TRBV5-1 and TRBJ1-1; maybe TRBD1 (5 bases). The V end lost 5 bases, the J end lost 3 bases, and 20 bases lay between the germline ends. The V gene's germline CDR1 is SGHRS and CDR2 YFSETQ. The CDR3 contains 16 residues. The CDR3 loop is CASSRTGSGGHTEAFF. The CDR3 DNA is TGCGCCAGCAGTCGTACAGGATCCGGGGGACACACTGAAGCTTTCTTT.

The chain is built from TRBV9 and TRBJ2-2, with D maybe TRBD1 (5 bases). The ends were cut back, 5 bases at V and 1 base at J, with 6 bases in the middle. CDR1 and CDR2 (germline): SGDLS, YYNGEE. CDR3 size: 13 residues. The CDR3 loop is CASRGRNTGELFF. As DNA, the CDR3 is TGTGCCAGCAGGGGGCGGAACACCGGGGAGCTGTTTTTT.

The rearrangement uses TRBV28 and TRBJ2-6; TRBD1 matches at 9 bases. Per germline, CDR1 MDHEN and CDR2 SYDVKM. The CDR3 contains 15 residues. V shed 5 bases and J 4 bases; nucleotides not matched to a gene: 3. CDR3 DNA sequence: TGTGCCAGCAGTCCACAGGGGGCGGGGGCCAACGTCCTGACTTTC. Amino acids: CASSPQGAGANVLTF.

This sequence joins TRBV9 and TRBJ1-4; no clear D. The CDR3 length is 16 residues. The V end lost 0 bases, the J end lost 3 bases, and 12 bases lay between the germline ends. Germline V gives CDR1 SGDLS, CDR2 YYNGEE. The CDR3, as DNA: TGTGCCAGCAGCGTAGCTCACGGGTCCTCTAATGAAAAACTGTTTTTT. Translated: CASSVAHGSSNEKLFF.

This chain connects TRBV6-5 to TRBJ2-3, with 10 bases matching TRBD1. CDR1 MNHEY and CDR2 SVGAGI come from the germline V gene. The CDR3 sequence is 15 residues long. The trim removed 2 bases at V and 4 bases at J, leaving 3 bases unmatched. DNA for the CDR3: TGTGCCAGCAGTTACAAGGGACAGGGGTCAGATACGCAGTATTTT. Encoded protein: CASSYKGQGSDTQYF.

This sequence joins TRBV7-2 and TRBJ1-5, with D tentatively TRBD1 (5 bases). CDR3 length equals 13 residues. Germline values: CDR1 SGHTA, CDR2 FQGNSA. The germline V and J ends were trimmed by 5 bases and 4 bases, with 9 bases remaining between them. The CDR3 bases are TGTGCCAGCAGCCTACAGGAAAATCAGCCCCAGCATTTT. Its translation: CASSLQENQPQHF. The entire variable domain, with the rest obtained from reference TRBV7-2 and TRBJ1-5, is as follows: GAGVSQSPSNKVTEKGKDVELRCDPISGHTALYWYRQSLGQGLEFLIYFQGNSAPDKSGLPSDRFSAERTGGSVSTLTIQRTQQEDSAVYLCASSLQENQPQHFGDGTRLSIL.

V is TRBV9 and J is TRBJ1-2; no clear D gene. Trimming removed 0 bases at V and 8 bases at J, with 14 bases between. This CDR3 is built from 14 residues. Germline CDR1 SGDLS, CDR2 YYNGEE. Here the CDR3 DNA reads TGTGCCAGCAGCGTAGCTCCGGGCGAGGGCGGCTACACCTTC. Protein sequence: CASSVAPGEGGYTF.

This CDR3 reads CASSYDNQPQHF. The CDR3 coding sequence is TGTGCCAGCAGTTACGACAATCAGCCCCAGCATTTT. V usage is TRBV6-6 and J usage is TRBJ1-5, with no clear D. Germline V CDR1 and CDR2: MNHNY, SVGAGI (reference sequence). CDR3 length: 12 residues. The V and J ends lost 2 bases and 3 bases respectively, with 2 bases between them.

This clone showed up just once. The rearrangement joins TRBV6-2 or TRBV6-3 to TRBJ2-3, with TRBD2 identical over 11 bases. Germline V CDR1 and CDR2: MNHEY, SVGEGT. V was clipped by 6 bases and J by 0 bases; unmatched bases: 2. The CDR3 runs 15 residues. CDR3 DNA sequence: TGTGCCAGCAGCACTAGCGGGGGAAGCACAGATACGCAGTATTTT. Encoded protein: CASSTSGGSTDTQYF.

This chain links TRBV6-4 with TRBJ2-2; 10 bases match TRBD1. Germline assignment: CDR1 MRHNA and CDR2 SNTAGT. This CDR3 is built from 17 residues. With 8 bases clipped from V and 0 bases from J, the junction kept 9 bases outside the gene matches. CDR3: CASARTGGFANTGELFF. Written as DNA, the CDR3 is TGTGCCAGCGCCAGGACAGGGGGTTTTGCGAACACCGGGGAGCTGTTTTTT.

Points on this clone: Sequence at one end of the junction differs from germline and may be a read error. V gene TRBV10-3 combines with J gene TRBJ2-2, with D perhaps TRBD1 or TRBD2 (6 bases each). The V gene's germline CDR1 is ENHRY and CDR2 SYGVKD. The CDR3 is made up of 16 amino acids. The CDR3 DNA follows: TGTGCCATCAGTTACACGGGGGCCGGGAACTCCGGGGAGCTGTTTTTT. Amino acid sequence: CAISYTGAGNSGELFF.

J is TRBJ1-1 and V is TRBV7-2; D call uncertain. This CDR3 has 14 residues. The germline CDR1 and CDR2 sequences are SGHTA and FQGNSA. The V end lost 1 base, the J end lost 0 bases, and 6 bases lay between the germline ends. The CDR3 nucleotides read TGTGCCAGCAGCTTAGTTCACATGAACACTGAAGCTTTCTTT. Its protein is CASSLVHMNTEAFF.